A single sample gave rise to the 25 T cell receptor beta chains below, sequenced in a study of blood T cell repertoires in COVID-19. This table comes from immunoSEQ multiplex PCR, and its TCRdb copy is limited to in-frame clones, with some not included. The sample records over 250,000 clones, about 85% being singletons. Material for sequencing was peripheral blood. The receptors come from a man in his fifties or sixties who had recovered from COVID-19.

The chain joins TRBV14 to TRBJ2-6; D is ambiguous. The germline V and J ends were trimmed by 10 bases and 3 bases, with 13 bases remaining between them. The germline V gene has CDR1 SGHDN and CDR2 FVKESK. The CDR3 length is 14 residues. Here the CDR3 reads CAKTRVGGANVLTF. The CDR3 region has the DNA TGTGCCAAGACTCGGGTGGGTGGGGCCAACGTCCTGACTTTC.

The chain couples TRBV27 to TRBJ2-3; 7 nucleotides align to TRBD1. J lost 3 bases, V lost 5 bases, and 5 bases had no gene match. The CDR3 covers 14 residues. Germline CDR1 and CDR2: MNHEY and SMNVEV (reference sequence). CDR3 protein: CASSPRQGTDTQYF. CDR3 nucleotides: TGTGCCAGCAGTCCCCGACAGGGTACAGATACGCAGTATTTT.

The chain joins TRBV5-1 to TRBJ2-7, with 8 nucleotides matching TRBD1. Trimming took 4 bases from V and 2 from J; bases not matched to a gene: 8. Germline V lookup: CDR1 SGHRS, CDR2 YFSETQ. The CDR3 is made up of 15 amino acids. This CDR3 reads CASSIGQGVTYEQYF. DNA of the CDR3: TGCGCCAGCAGCATTGGACAGGGTGTAACCTACGAGCAGTACTTC.

CDR3 nucleotides: TGCAGCGTAGGACGACAGGACCCTAAGGGCTACACCTTC. It encodes CSVGRQDPKGYTF. The chain links TRBV29-1 to TRBJ1-2; D might be TRBD1 (6 bases). The V gene's germline CDR1 is SQVTM and CDR2 ANQGSEA. This CDR3 is built from 13 residues. V lost 6 bases and J lost 8, with 19 bases in between. Filled out from reference TRBV29-1 and TRBJ1-2, the complete variable domain reads SAVISQKPSRDICQRGTSLTIQCQVDSQVTMMFWYRQQPGQSLTLIATANQGSEATYESGFVIDKFPISRPNLTFSTLTVSNMSPEDSSIYLCSVGRQDPKGYTFGSGTRLTVV.

DNA for the CDR3: TGCGCCAGCAGCTTGGCGGGACAGGTCTACAATGAGCAGTTCTTC. Translated: CASSLAGQVYNEQFF. The V gene is TRBV5-1, the J gene TRBJ2-1; 8 bases agree with TRBD1. This CDR3 contains 15 residues. Trimming took 0 bases from V and 3 from J; bases not matched to a gene: 2. Germline lookup yields CDR1 SGHRS and CDR2 YFSETQ.

The rearrangement joins TRBV13 to TRBJ2-6; TRBD2 aligns across 7 bases. From germline, CDR1 is PRHDT and CDR2 FYEKMQ (reference sequence). There are 18 residues in the CDR3. V shed 6 bases and J 3 bases; nucleotides not matched to a gene: 14. CDR3 amino acids: CASSRQRGTGGGANVLTF. The CDR3 DNA reads TGTGCCAGCAGTCGTCAGAGAGGGACGGGAGGTGGGGCCAACGTCCTGACTTTC.

The genes are TRBV19 and TRBJ2-4, with D possibly TRBD1 on 5 matching bases. The V end was cut by 5 bases, the J end by 13 bases, with 18 bases between. Germline-derived CDR1 and CDR2 are LNHDA and SQIVND (reference sequence). This CDR3 region has 13 residues. CDR3 nucleotide sequence: TGTGCCAGTAGTCTCGAAACAGGACGAAGCCAGTACTTC. Its translation: CASSLETGRSQYF.

The V gene is TRBV27, the J gene TRBJ1-5; perhaps TRBD1 as D (5 bases). The CDR3 spans 15 residues. Germline V gene lookup returns CDR1 MNHEY and CDR2 SMNVEV (reference sequence). V was cut by 3 bases and J by 0 bases, with 9 bases left in between. CDR3 coding DNA: TGTGCCAGCAGTTTCTGGGGCGATAGCAATCAGCCCCAGCATTTT. Its protein product is CASSFWGDSNQPQHF.

The V and J genes are TRBV7-2 and TRBJ2-3; TRBD2 matches 8 bases. The CDR3 has 16 residues. Trimming cost V 4 bases and J 4 bases; bases outside gene matches: 10. Germline CDR1 SGHTA, CDR2 FQGNSA. The CDR3: CASSSPGGGRADTQYF. CDR3 sequence (DNA): TGTGCCAGCAGCTCCCCCGGGGGGGGCCGGGCAGATACGCAGTATTTT.

V usage is TRBV2 and J usage is TRBJ1-1; a weak D match, TRBD1 (5 bases). V shed 7 bases and J shed 10 bases, with 22 bases lying between them. The CDR3 length is 14 residues. The germline CDR1 and CDR2 sequences are SNHLY and FYNNEI. The CDR3 coding sequence is TGTGCCAGCAACCTGGGACTGCATAATAATGGAGCTTTCTTT. It yields the protein CASNLGLHNNGAFF. The whole variable domain, remainder taken from reference TRBV2 and TRBJ1-1, is EPEVTQTPSHQVTQMGQEVILRCVPISNHLYFYWYRQILGQKVEFLVSFYNNEISEKSEIFDDQFSVERPDGSNFTLKIRSTKLEDSAMYFCASNLGLHNNGAFFGQGTRLTVV.

The chain has TRBV9 and TRBJ1-2; no firm D call. V lost 3 bases to trimming and J lost 5 bases, with 14 bases between them. Germline V gene sequence: CDR1 SGDLS, CDR2 YYNGEE. CDR3 length equals 14 residues. The CDR3 sequence: CASSGDQTGYGYTF. Written as DNA, the CDR3 is TGTGCCAGCAGCGGAGACCAGACGGGGTATGGCTACACCTTC.

The chain couples TRBV2 to TRBJ2-3, with 7 bases matching TRBD2. The germline gives CDR1 SNHLY, CDR2 FYNNEI. V shed 6 bases, J shed 9 bases, and the junction held 6 bases outside the gene matches. The CDR3 has 12 amino acids. CDR3 sequence (DNA): TGTGCCAGCAGGATAGCGGGCGTGACGCAGTATTTT. Amino acid sequence: CASRIAGVTQYF.

The J gene is TRBJ2-3, the V gene TRBV10-3; D is perhaps TRBD1 (5 bases). The CDR3 consists of 12 residues. The germline V gene encodes CDR1 ENHRY and CDR2 SYGVKD. Trimming cost V 8 bases and J 3 bases, with 9 bases left between them. The CDR3 spells CAIGAETDTQYF. The CDR3 DNA follows: TGTGCCATCGGGGCAGAGACAGATACGCAGTATTTT.

A remark on this clone: An end of the junction does not agree with germline; a read error may underlie this. This chain joins TRBV7-2 and TRBJ2-5, with 9 nucleotides matching TRBD2. The CDR3 is 15 amino acids. Germline loops: CDR1 SGHTA, CDR2 FQGNSA. The CDR3 region has the DNA TGTGCCAGCAGCATAGCGGGGGCTGTTACCAAGCCCCAGTACTTC. This gives the protein CASSIAGAVTKPQYF.

The J gene is TRBJ1-2, the V gene TRBV7-6, with 8 bases fitting TRBD1. The V gene end was trimmed by 1 base and the J gene end by 8 bases; junction bases not matched to a gene: 9. This CDR3 is 15 amino acids long. Germline V gives CDR1 SGHVS, CDR2 FNYEAQ. CDR3 in amino acids: CASSLVQGATRGYTF. DNA for the CDR3: TGTGCCAGCAGCTTAGTTCAGGGGGCGACGAGAGGCTACACCTTC.

J is TRBJ2-7 and V is TRBV7-6; D is perhaps TRBD1 (7 bases). The CDR3 has 15 residues. Germline V lookup: CDR1 SGHVS, CDR2 FNYEAQ. Trimming removed 5 bases at V and 4 bases at J, with 18 bases between. CDR3 in amino acids: CASSQFQGGAYEQYF. The CDR3 DNA follows: TGTGCCAGCAGCCAATTCCAGGGGGGAGCTTACGAGCAGTACTTC.

This rearrangement joins TRBV2 to TRBJ2-7; a weak D match, TRBD1 (5 bases). CDR1 is SNHLY and CDR2 is FYNNEI in the germline V gene. This CDR3 is 14 amino acids long. V was shortened by 5 bases and J by 2 bases, with 13 bases between the two germline ends. Here the CDR3 reads CASSTRTITYEQYF. CDR3 DNA sequence: TGTGCCAGCAGTACTCGGACAATTACCTACGAGCAGTACTTC.

The CDR3 sequence: CASSVTGGNSPLHF. The CDR3 DNA follows: TGCGCCAGCAGCGTAACAGGGGGGAATTCACCCCTCCACTTT. V gene TRBV5-1 combines with J gene TRBJ1-6; 8 nucleotides line up with TRBD1. CDR1 SGHRS and CDR2 YFSETQ come from the germline V gene. The ends lost 4 bases at V and 7 bases at J; junction bases unmatched: 4. The CDR3 spans 14 residues.

The CDR3 loop is CASSLGGNGYEQYF. The DNA of the CDR3 is TGTGCCAGCAGCTTGGGAGGGAACGGCTACGAGCAGTACTTC. J is TRBJ2-7 and V is TRBV5-5, with a tentative D call TRBD2 (5 bases). V shed 0 bases and J shed 3 bases, with 10 bases lying between them. The CDR3 is 14 amino acids. CDR1 is SGHKS and CDR2 is YYEKEE in the germline V gene (reference sequence).

The rearrangement links TRBV18 to TRBJ2-1; 15 bases line up with TRBD2. The CDR3 sequence is 17 residues long. Germline assignment: CDR1 KGHSH and CDR2 LQKENI. V was clipped by 6 bases and J by 6 bases; unmatched bases: 9. This chain's CDR3 is CASSRTSGGAQGNEQFF. The CDR3 bases are TGTGCCAGCTCCAGGACTAGCGGGGGGGCCCAGGGCAATGAGCAGTTCTTC.

J is TRBJ1-2 and V is TRBV30; possible D gene TRBD1, 6 bases. This CDR3 has 15 residues. The V end lost 2 bases, the J end lost 7 bases, and 20 bases lay between the germline ends. Germline V gene lookup returns CDR1 GTSNPN and CDR2 SVGIG (reference sequence). The CDR3 bases are TGTGCCTGGAGTCGGGTGCAGGGGAAGTCGGGTGGCTACACCTTC. This sequence encodes CAWSRVQGKSGGYTF.

J is TRBJ1-2 and V is TRBV5-6; tentatively, D is TRBD1 (6 bases). The V end was cut by 2 bases, the J end by 4 bases, with 9 bases between. Germline loops: CDR1 SGHDT, CDR2 YYEEEE. This CDR3 spans 13 amino acids. The CDR3 DNA follows: TGTGCCAGCAGCTTCGGACAGTTCTATGGCTACACCTTC. It encodes CASSFGQFYGYTF.

The rearrangement joins TRBV4-2 to TRBJ2-2; D remains unclear. CDR3 length: 17 residues. Germline CDR1 reads LGHNA; CDR2 reads YNFKEQ. V lost 1 base and J lost 0, with 12 bases in between. The DNA for the CDR3 is TGTGCCAGCAGCCAAGGTTCACTATCTTCGAACACCGGGGAGCTGTTTTTT. Amino acids: CASSQGSLSSNTGELFF.

This chain connects TRBV10-2 to TRBJ1-5, with D possibly TRBD1 on 5 matching bases. The CDR3 runs to 13 residues. Deletions cut 2 bases from V and 5 bases from J, with 7 bases between. The germline V gene encodes CDR1 WSHSY and CDR2 SAAADI. The DNA for the CDR3 is TGCGCCAGCAGTGAGACAGGACATCAGCCCCAGCATTTT. Its translation is CASSETGHQPQHF.

The table lists this clone with a count of one. The J gene is TRBJ1-1, the V gene TRBV11-1; D gene uncertain. V lost 5 bases and J lost 1, with 8 bases in between. CDR1 SGHAT and CDR2 FQDESV come from the germline V gene (reference sequence). This CDR3 is 13 amino acids long. The CDR3 nucleotides read TGTGCCAGCAGCCGTACAGAGAACACTGAAGCTTTCTTT. This translates into CASSRTENTEAFF.